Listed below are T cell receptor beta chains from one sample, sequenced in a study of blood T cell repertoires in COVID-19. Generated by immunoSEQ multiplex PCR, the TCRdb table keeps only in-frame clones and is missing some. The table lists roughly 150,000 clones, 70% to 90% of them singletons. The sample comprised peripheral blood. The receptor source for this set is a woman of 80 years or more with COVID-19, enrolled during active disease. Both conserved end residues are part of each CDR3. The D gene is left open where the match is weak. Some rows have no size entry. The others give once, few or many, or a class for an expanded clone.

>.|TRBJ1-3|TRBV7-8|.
TGTGCCAGCAGCCCAGCGGGACTCCGCTCTGGAAACACCATATATTTT
CASSPAGLRSGNTIYF
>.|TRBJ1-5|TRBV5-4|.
TGTGCCAGCAGCATCGCCCCGGGACAAGGGGGGGATCAGCCCCAGCATTTT
CASSIAPGQGGDQPQHF
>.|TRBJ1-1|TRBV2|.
TGTGCCAGCAGTCCGGGGTTGAACACTGAAGCTTTCTTT
CASSPGLNTEAFF
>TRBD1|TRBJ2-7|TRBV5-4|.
TGTGCCAGCAGCTTGGAGGGGACAGGTAACAGCGAGCAGTACTTC
CASSLEGTGNSEQYF
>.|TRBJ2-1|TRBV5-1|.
TGCGCCAGCAGCTTGGAAGGGAGTGGTGAGCAGTTCTTC
CASSLEGSGEQFF
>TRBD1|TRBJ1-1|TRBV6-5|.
TGTGCCAGCAGTTACTCTGGACAGGGGGTTACTGAAGCTTTCTTT
CASSYSGQGVTEAFF
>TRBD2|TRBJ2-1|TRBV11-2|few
TGTGCCAGCAGCTCGTCCCCTGAGACTAGCATCAATGAGCAGTTCTTC
CASSSSPETSINEQFF
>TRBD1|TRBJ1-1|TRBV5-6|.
TGTGCCAGCAGCTTGTGGACAGGGGCGATGAACACTGAAGCTTTCTTT
CASSLWTGAMNTEAFF
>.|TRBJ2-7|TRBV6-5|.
TGTGCCAGCAGTTACGGCAGCGTCTACGAGCAGTACTTC
CASSYGSVYEQYF
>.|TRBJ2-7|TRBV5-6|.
TGTGCCAGCAGGCTGCCGGAGGGGCCCTACGAGCAGTACTTC
CASRLPEGPYEQYF
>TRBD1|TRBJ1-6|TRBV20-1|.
TGCAGTGCTAGTGGACAGGGGCCAAATTCACCCCTCCACTTT
CSASGQGPNSPLHF
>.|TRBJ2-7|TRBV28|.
TGTGCCAGCACTTACCCGGCGGGGCTCGAGCAGTACTTC
CASTYPAGLEQYF
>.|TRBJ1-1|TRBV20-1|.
TGCAGTGCTAGACGCAGAGAAGCTTTCTTT
CSARRREAFF
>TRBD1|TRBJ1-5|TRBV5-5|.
TGTGCCAGCAGCTCCGGACAGGACTATCAGCCCCAGCATTTT
CASSSGQDYQPQHF
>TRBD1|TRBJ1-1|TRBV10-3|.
TGTGCCATCACGGGACAGCTAGGGGACACTGAAGCTTTCTTT
CAITGQLGDTEAFF
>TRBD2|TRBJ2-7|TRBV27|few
TGTGCCAGCAGCGCCAGGAGGGCGGGAGGGATCTACGAGCAGTACTTC
CASSARRAGGIYEQYF
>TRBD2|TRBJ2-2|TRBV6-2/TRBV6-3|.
TGTGCCAGCAGTTACTCCGCTAGCGGGAGGGTTAACGGGGAGCTGTTTTTT
CASSYSASGRVNGELFF
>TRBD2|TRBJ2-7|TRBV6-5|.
TGTGCCAGCAGTTCATCTCACGGCGGGGGCTACGAGCAGTACTTC
CASSSSHGGGYEQYF
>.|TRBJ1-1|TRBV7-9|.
TGTGCCAGCAGCTTCGTCGGGGCTGAAGCTTTCTTT
CASSFVGAEAFF
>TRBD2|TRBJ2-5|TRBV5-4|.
TGTGCCAGCAGCTTGGACCTGCTAGCGGGGGCGGCGGAGACCCAGTACTTC
CASSLDLLAGAAETQYF
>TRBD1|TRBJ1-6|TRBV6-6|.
TGTGCCAGCAGTCCCGGACAGGGGAGGAGTTCACCCCTCCACTTT
CASSPGQGRSSPLHF
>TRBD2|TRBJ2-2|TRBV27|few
TGTGCCAGCAGCGTCCGGGGGGGGGACACCGGGGAGCTGTTTTTT
CASSVRGGDTGELFF
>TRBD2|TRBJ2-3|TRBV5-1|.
TGCGCCAGCAGAAAAGGGCAACTAGCGGGGGGTGCAGATACGCAGTATTTT
CASRKGQLAGGADTQYF
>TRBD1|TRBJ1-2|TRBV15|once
TGTGCCACCAGCAGAGCCCAGACAGGGTGGGTCGGCTACACCTTC
CATSRAQTGWVGYTF
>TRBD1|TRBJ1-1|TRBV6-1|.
TGTGCCAGCAGTGCGGACAGGGGGCTCAGGAACACTGAAGCTTTCTTT
CASSADRGLRNTEAFF
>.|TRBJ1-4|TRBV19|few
TGTGCCAGTAGTATACGGCGGGAGGTTAATGAAAAACTGTTTTTT
CASSIRREVNEKLFF
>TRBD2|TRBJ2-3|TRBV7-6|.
TGTGCCAGCAGCCCTAGACTAGCGGGACCCACAGATACGCAGTATTTT
CASSPRLAGPTDTQYF
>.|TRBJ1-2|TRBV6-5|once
TGTGCCAGCAGTTACGCACTCGGGGGGCCCTATGGCTACACCTTC
CASSYALGGPYGYTF
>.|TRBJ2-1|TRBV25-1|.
TGTGCCAGCAGTGAATCTTCCCTAGATTCCAATGAGCAGTTCTTC
CASSESSLDSNEQFF
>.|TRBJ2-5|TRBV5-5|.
TGTGCCAGCAGCTTGGTTGATAGCCAAGAGACCCAGTACTTC
CASSLVDSQETQYF
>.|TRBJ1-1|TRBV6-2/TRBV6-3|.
TGTGCCAGCAGTTACCCCCAGGGGAGGGCGGTTGAAGCTTTCTTT
CASSYPQGRAVEAFF
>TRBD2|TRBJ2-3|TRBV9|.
TGTGCCAGCAGCGTAGCCCCTAGCGGGGGGTTGGGAGATACGCAGTATTTT
CASSVAPSGGLGDTQYF
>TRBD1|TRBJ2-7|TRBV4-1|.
TGCGCCAGCAGCCAGGTGGCGGGACAGGGGTCCACCTACGAGCAGTACTTC
CASSQVAGQGSTYEQYF
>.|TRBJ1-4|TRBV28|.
TGTGCCAGTGGTGGGGCAACCCCGTTTGGTGAAAAACTGTTTTTT
CASGGATPFGEKLFF
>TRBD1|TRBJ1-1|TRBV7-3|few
TGTGCCAGCAGCTTGACAGGGGACACTGAAGCTTTCTTT
CASSLTGDTEAFF
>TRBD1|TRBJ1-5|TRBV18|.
TGTGCCAGCTCATTAGGACAGGTGGGCAATCAGCCCCAGCATTTT
CASSLGQVGNQPQHF
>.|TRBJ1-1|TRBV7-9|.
TGTGCCAGCAGCTTAGCTCTTGGCTCAACTGAAGCTTTCTTT
CASSLALGSTEAFF
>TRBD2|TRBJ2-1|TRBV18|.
TGTGCCAGCTCATCCCCTAGCGGGAGAAGGGATGAGCAGTTCTTC
CASSSPSGRRDEQFF
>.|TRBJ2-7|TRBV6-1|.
TGTGCCAGCAGTGAACGGCACGAGGCCTACGAGCAGTACTTC
CASSERHEAYEQYF
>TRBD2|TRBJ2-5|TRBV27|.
TGTGCCAGCAGTCCCTGGGGGGGGCAAGAGACCCAGTACTTC
CASSPWGGQETQYF
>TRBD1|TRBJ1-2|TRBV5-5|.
TGTGCCAGCAGCTCCGGGACAGGGAACTATGGCTACACCTTC
CASSSGTGNYGYTF
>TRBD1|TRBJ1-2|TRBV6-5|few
TGTGCCAGCAGGGTAGGACAGGGGGGTAGTGGCTACACCTTC
CASRVGQGGSGYTF
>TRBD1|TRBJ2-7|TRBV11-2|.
TGTGCCAGCAGCTTGGGGAGACAGGGGACCTACGAGCAGTACTTC
CASSLGRQGTYEQYF
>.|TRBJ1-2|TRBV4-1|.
TGCGCCAGCAGCCAAGATGCAGGGGCAATGGTCTATGGCTACACCTTC
CASSQDAGAMVYGYTF
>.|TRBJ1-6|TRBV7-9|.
TGTGCCAGCAGCTTAGGGGAGGGACGCCCCAGGATGCCCCTCCACTTT
CASSLGEGRPRMPLHF
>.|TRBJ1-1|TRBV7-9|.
TGTGCCAGCAGCTTAGGGGGCGGCGGAGAGAACACTGAAGCTTTCTTT
CASSLGGGGENTEAFF
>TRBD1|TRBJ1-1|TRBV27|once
TGTGCCAGCAGTTTAAACAGGGGAAACACTGAAGCTTTCTTT
CASSLNRGNTEAFF
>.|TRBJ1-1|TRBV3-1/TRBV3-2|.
TGTGCCAGCAGCCAACCGGGACTGCTTACTGAAGCTTTCTTT
CASSQPGLLTEAFF
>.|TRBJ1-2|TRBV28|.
TGTGCCAGCAGGTTTAGCCCAGCGGGGGCTGGCTACACCTTC
CASRFSPAGAGYTF
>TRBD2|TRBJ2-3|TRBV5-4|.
TGTGCCAGCAGCTTGTGGCCTAGCGGGAGTTCAGATACGCAGTATTTT
CASSLWPSGSSDTQYF
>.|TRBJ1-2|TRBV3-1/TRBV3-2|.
TGTGCCAGCAGCAACTCCGAACAGAAGAGTGGCTACACCTTC
CASSNSEQKSGYTF
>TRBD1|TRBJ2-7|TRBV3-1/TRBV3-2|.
TGTGCCAGCAGCCGCCGGACAGGAACTACTGACGAGCAGTACTTC
CASSRRTGTTDEQYF
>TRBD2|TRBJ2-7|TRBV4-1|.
TGCGTCAGCAGCCGACTAGCGAGCCCCGGCTACGAGCAGTACTTC
CVSSRLASPGYEQYF
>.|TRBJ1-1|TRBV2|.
TGTGCCAGTCATCGGGGGGATTGGAGCACTGAAGCTTTCTTT
CASHRGDWSTEAFF
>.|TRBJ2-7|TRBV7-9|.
TGTGCCAGCAGCTTAGCGGGAGCCCTTGACGAGCAGTACTTC
CASSLAGALDEQYF